This TCR beta chain was sequenced in a study of T cells in Graves' hyperthyroidism and ophthalmopathy. This clonotype showed up many times. What was amplified from RNA transcripts were TCR beta CDR3 regions. A set of HTBI primers served as the primers for a first-round RT-PCR of the TCR CDR3. TCRdb used MiXCR to reprocess the multiplex PCR reads, holding one entry per CDR3 protein. The repertoire holds fewer than 750,000 distinct CDR3 sequences, with 14% as singletons. CDR3 length: 12 residues. The germline V gene has CDR1 SEHNR and CDR2 FQNEAQ (reference sequence). Trimming removed 5 bases from V and 9 bases from J, with 11 bases in between.

The sequenced sample consisted of blood. This TCR was recovered from a woman aged 50 to 60 with Graves' ophthalmopathy. The V gene is TRBV7-9, the J gene TRBJ2-1; no clear D gene. The CDR3, as DNA: TGTGCCAGCAGCAAAATCTTGGGTGAGCAGTTCTTC. Amino acid sequence: CASSKILGEQFF.